This TCR beta chain was documented in a study of technical replicates of blood from a few donors. The repertoire was sequenced with immunoSEQ multiplex PCR; TCRdb's copy has only in-frame clones and lacks some. The sample yields tens of thousands of clones, about 95% seen once. The receptor comes from a human donor in good health. The specimen sequenced was T cells isolated from PBMCs.

CDR3 DNA: TGTGCCAGCTGGCGGGACGGATCAACTAATGAAAAACTGTTTTTT. Amino acid sequence: CASWRDGSTNEKLFF. This chain links TRBV6-4 with TRBJ1-4; tentatively, D is TRBD1 (5 bases). The CDR3 sequence is 15 residues long. The germline V gene encodes CDR1 MRHNA and CDR2 SNTAGT. V lost 8 bases and J lost 0, with 13 bases in between.